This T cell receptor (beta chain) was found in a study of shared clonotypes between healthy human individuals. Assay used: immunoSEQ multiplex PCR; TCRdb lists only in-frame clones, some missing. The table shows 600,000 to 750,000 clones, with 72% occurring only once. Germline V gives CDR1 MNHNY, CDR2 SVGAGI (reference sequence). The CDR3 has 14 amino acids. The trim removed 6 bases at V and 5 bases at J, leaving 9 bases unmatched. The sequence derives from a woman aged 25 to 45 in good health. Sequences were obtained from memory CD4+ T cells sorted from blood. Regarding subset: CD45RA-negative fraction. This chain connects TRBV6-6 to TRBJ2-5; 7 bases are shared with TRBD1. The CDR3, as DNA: TGTGCCAGCAGCTCGACAGGGTGGGGGGAGACCCAGTACTTC. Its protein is CASSSTGWGETQYF.